This TCR beta chain was recovered during a study of blood T cells in healthy people across ages (dated by TCRdb to 2014 to 2015). General notes on the study: In model experiments, template switching captured about one uniquely barcoded TCR beta cDNA molecule for every two T cells. Donors were grouped into four age groups: young (average roughly 17 years), middle-aged (39), aged (around 60) and long-lived (just over 80). The study analyzed two additional independent replicas of 1 million unique cDNA reads from the same blood draw for two donors, one aged 18 to 29 and one aged 80 or older. To avoid experimental bias, donors of different ages were distributed randomly across sequencing lanes. Using deep sequencing normalized with unique cDNA molecular identifiers, the study measured how TCR beta repertoire diversity changes with age. The paper as a whole reports these results and caveats: As age increased, observed TCR beta diversity per million T cells dropped in a roughly linear way, and a significant reduction was already evident by age approximately 40. The long-lived group showed more naive CD4+ T cells, fewer expanded clones and increased TCR diversity than the aged group, suggesting age selection. Because donor CMV infection status was unknown, age-related changes in expanded clonotypes were potentially confounded. Because profiling used bulk unsorted PBMCs, naive and antigen-experienced compartments could not be compared conclusively. Observed TCR beta diversity correlated strongly with the percentage of naive T cells measured by flow cytometry. Estimates of total diversity from one million sequenced T cells were regarded as lower bounds and underestimates.

Donors were roughly 40 systemically healthy Caucasian individuals from Russia aged roughly 6 to 90 years. Ten milliliters of peripheral blood were collected from each donor into EDTA-treated Vacutainer tubes. Ficoll-Paque density-gradient centrifugation was used to isolate PBMCs, with at least 6.5 million per sample. Total RNA was extracted from PBMCs with Trizol reagent, with at least 5 micrograms obtained per sample. Naive CD45RAhigh/CD27high T cell percentages were measured by flow cytometry on a PBMC aliquot from every donor. The method was 5' RACE. The sequencer listed for this sample is Illumina HiSeq 2500. A second about 7 to 11 cycle PCR used a sample-barcoded 5' primer and a J-beta primer mix. A template-switch 5' adaptor carrying 12 random nucleotides introduced a unique molecular identifier onto each TCR beta cDNA molecule. Each sample yielded at least 2.5 million CDR3-containing paired-end reads. All of the RNA was converted into first-strand cDNA using the Mint cDNA synthesis kit, with a TRBC-specific oligonucleotide serving as the primer. All cDNA was treated with uracil-DNA glycosylase and then went through a first 18-cycle PCR with the universal primers M1SS and BC2_uni_R. As for the original processing: For normalization, 1 million high-quality reads, each with a distinct molecular identifier, were randomly selected from each sample. Instead of being binned into consensus sequences, reads with shared molecular identifiers were discarded. MiTCR, run with a Q25 quality threshold and the strictest error-elimination algorithm, handled CDR3 identification, clonotype clustering and error correction. A nonparametric unseen species model using Euler transformation provided a lower-bound estimate of total TCR beta diversity. In TCRdb, the public reads were trimmed at Q25 with fastp and aligned with MiXCR, with productive beta chains retained. Rows are unified per CDR3 protein, each entry keeping the most common DNA and genes. In this record, the V and J calls reflect TCRdb's handling and not the investigators' own analysis. For this sample there are 1.6 million or so distinct CDR3 sequences; roughly 30% appear just once. The top ten clones comprise roughly 12% of the sample.

There are a few counts of this clonotype. It lacks a known antigen. Base qualities were left out, and no much larger clone turns up one base away. The receptor was derived from a woman aged 25 to 39 in good health. The sequenced material came from blood.

The sequence in DNA is TGTGCCAGCAGCCCGGGACCAACCTACGTCGGAGAGCAGTACTTC. Translation gives CASSPGPTYVGEQYF. In this chain, TRBV7-9 is recombined with TRBJ2-7, with a tentative D call of TRBD1 or TRBD2, each matching 5 bases. V is cut by 5 bases and J by 7 bases, and the space between the germline ends is 21 bases. The CDR3 runs 15 amino acids, cysteine and phenylalanine included. The sequence is cut down to CDR3 DNA, 45 bases in frame from base 1. Reading the germline V gene (reference sequence) gives CDR1 SEHNR and CDR2 FQNEAQ.